This T cell receptor beta chain was documented in a study of T-cell reconstitution after alpha-beta-depleted transplantation in children. The study, taken as a whole, reports: Newly produced T cells mostly accounted for T-cell counts and diversity one year post-transplant.

This clonotype occurred a few times. Its matching antigen is unknown. The length of the CDR3 is 14 residues. CDR1 SGDLS and CDR2 YYNGEE come from the germline V gene. Trimming shortened V by 3 bases and J by 10 bases, and 17 bases separated the two germline ends. A library of TCRbeta sequences, prepared with unique molecular identifiers, was generated. TCRdb re-analysed the PCR reads in MiXCR, keeping a single row per CDR3 protein. The table records around 490,000 distinct CDR3 sequences, 9.5% to 12% of them present only once. This rearrangement joins TRBV9 to TRBJ2-1; tentatively, D is TRBD1 (8 bases). The material was PBMCs, mostly from graft donor cells, obtained 180 days after TCRalphabeta/CD19-depleted stem cell transplant. This sequence was found in a female patient aged 2-10 years who had a stem cell transplant for aplastic anemia, so the T cells may come from the graft donor. As DNA, the CDR3 is TGTGCCAGCAGCGAACAGGGGGGGGGTGGGGAGCAGTTCTTC. This sequence encodes CASSEQGGGGEQFF. Full variable domain (missing parts from reference TRBV9 and TRBJ2-1): DSGVTQTPKHLITATGQRVTLRCSPRSGDLSVYWYQQSLDQGLQFLIQYYNGEERAKGNILERFSAQQFPDLHSELNLSSLELGDSALYFCASSEQGGGGEQFFGPGTRLTVL.